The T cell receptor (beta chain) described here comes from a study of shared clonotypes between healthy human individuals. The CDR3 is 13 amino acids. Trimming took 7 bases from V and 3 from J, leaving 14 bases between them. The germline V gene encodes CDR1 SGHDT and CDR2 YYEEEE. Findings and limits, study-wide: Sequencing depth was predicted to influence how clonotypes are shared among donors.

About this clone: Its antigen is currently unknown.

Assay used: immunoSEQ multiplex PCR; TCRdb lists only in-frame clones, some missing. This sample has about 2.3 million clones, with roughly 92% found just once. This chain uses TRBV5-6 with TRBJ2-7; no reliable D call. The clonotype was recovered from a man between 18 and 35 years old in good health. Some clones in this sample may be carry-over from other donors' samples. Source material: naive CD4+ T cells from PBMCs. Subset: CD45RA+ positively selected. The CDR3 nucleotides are TGTGCCAGCGGGTACGGAGTAGGCTACGAGCAGTACTTC. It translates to CASGYGVGYEQYF. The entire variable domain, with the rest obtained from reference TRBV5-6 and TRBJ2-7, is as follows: DAGVTQSPTHLIKTRGQQVTLRCSPKSGHDTVSWYQQALGQGPQFIFQYYEEEERQRGNFPDRFSGHQFPNYSSELNVNALLLGDSALYLCASGYGVGYEQYFGPGTRLTVT.